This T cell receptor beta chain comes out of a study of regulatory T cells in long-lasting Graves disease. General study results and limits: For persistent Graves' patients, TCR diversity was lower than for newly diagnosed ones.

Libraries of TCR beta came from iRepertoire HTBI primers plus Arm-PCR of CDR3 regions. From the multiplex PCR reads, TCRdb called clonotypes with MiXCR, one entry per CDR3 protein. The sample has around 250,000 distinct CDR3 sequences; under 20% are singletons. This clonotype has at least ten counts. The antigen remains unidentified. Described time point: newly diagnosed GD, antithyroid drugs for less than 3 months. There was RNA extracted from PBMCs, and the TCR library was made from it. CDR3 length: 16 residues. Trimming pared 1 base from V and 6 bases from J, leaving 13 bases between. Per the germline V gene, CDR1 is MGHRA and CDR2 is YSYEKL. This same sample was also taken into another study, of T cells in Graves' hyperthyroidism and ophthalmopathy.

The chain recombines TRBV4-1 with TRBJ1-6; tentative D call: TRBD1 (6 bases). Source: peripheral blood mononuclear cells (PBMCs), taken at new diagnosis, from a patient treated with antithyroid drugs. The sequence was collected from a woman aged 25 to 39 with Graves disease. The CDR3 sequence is CASSQVTGQLNSPLHF. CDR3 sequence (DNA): TGCGCCAGCAGCCAAGTTACAGGACAGCTTAATTCACCCCTCCACTTT.